Shown below are 24 T cell receptor beta chains from a single sample sequenced in a study of T cells expressing NK-cell markers. TCRdb reanalyzed the 5' RACE reads, giving one entry per CDR3 protein sequence and no DNA. Its table records some 500,000 distinct CDR3 sequences. Sequenced: blood T cells: a sorted CD56 or NKG2C T cell subset, CD4+ or CD8+ T cells, or bulk PBMC T cells (not recorded which). Source of these receptors: a woman aged 45-59 years in good health.

The V gene is TRBV2, the J gene TRBJ2-7; the D call from TCRdb, TRBD2, cannot be confirmed without DNA. This CDR3 region has 13 residues. In germline, CDR1 is SNHLY, CDR2 FYNNEI. The CDR3 is CASSGTSGSLQYF.

The CDR3 region is CASTLYIRLAGITDTQYF. The rearrangement joins TRBV3-1 to TRBJ2-3; absent DNA, TCRdb's TRBD2 call cannot be checked. CDR3 size: 18 residues. The germline gives CDR1 LGHDT, CDR2 YNNKEL (reference sequence).

CDR3 sequence reads: CSAPNFRTGELFF. The chain carries TRBV20-1 and TRBJ2-2. The CDR3 consists of 13 residues. Germline V gene data show CDR1 as DFQATT and CDR2 as SNEGSKA (reference sequence).

This sequence joins TRBV20-1 and TRBJ2-1; lacking DNA, the TRBD2 call made by TCRdb goes unchecked. Germline CDR1 and CDR2: DFQATT and SNEGSKA (reference sequence). The CDR3 sequence is 13 residues long. The CDR3 spells CSARFGSANEQFF.

The CDR3 is CASSETAFQETQYF. The rearrangement joins TRBV2 to TRBJ2-5; TCRdb returns TRBD1, unconfirmable since there is no DNA. The germline gives CDR1 SNHLY, CDR2 FYNNEI. This CDR3 has 14 residues.

The chain uses TRBV5-1 and TRBJ2-1; TCRdb's D gene call, TRBD2, goes unchecked for lack of DNA. Germline CDR1 reads SGHRS; CDR2 reads YFSETQ. CDR3 size: 18 residues. The CDR3 loop reads CASSWGLAGGSPYNEQFF. Together with reference TRBV5-1 and TRBJ2-1, the CDR3 gives the full variable domain: KAGVTQTPRYLIKTRGQQVTLSCSPISGHRSVSWYQQTPGQGLQFLFEYFSETQRNKGNFPGRFSGRQFSNSRSEMNVSTLELGDSALYLCASSWGLAGGSPYNEQFFGPGTRLTVL.

The chain links TRBV11-2 to TRBJ1-2; absent DNA, TCRdb's TRBD1 call cannot be checked. Germline CDR1 reads SGHAT; CDR2 reads FQNNGV. The CDR3 covers 14 residues. The CDR3 loop is CASSFPGSLYGYTF.

This CDR3 reads CASRDTVRTRSYEQYF. The chain recombines TRBV7-9 with TRBJ2-7; as DNA is missing, the TRBD1 call by TCRdb cannot be tested. Per the germline V gene, CDR1 is SEHNR and CDR2 is FQNEAQ (reference sequence). This CDR3 spans 16 amino acids.

The chain's CDR3 is CASSWDMVVDTQYF. The chain recombines TRBV7-9 with TRBJ2-3. This CDR3 is built from 14 residues. CDR1 is SEHNR and CDR2 is FQNEAQ in the germline V gene (reference sequence).

The chain joins TRBV7-2 to TRBJ2-1; the TCRdb D gene call, TRBD1, has no DNA to confirm it. The CDR3 runs to 12 residues. In germline, CDR1 is SGHTA, CDR2 FQGNSA. The CDR3: CASSRDRGQQFF.

The chain couples TRBV11-2 to TRBJ2-1; no DNA is available, so the TRBD1 call from TCRdb remains unchecked. In germline, CDR1 is SGHAT, CDR2 FQNNGV. The length of the CDR3 is 18 residues. CDR3 sequence: CASSSLGRDRGRVYEQFF.

The chain employs TRBV19 and TRBJ2-2; TCRdb lists TRBD2, though no DNA is available to test this call. Per germline, CDR1 LNHDA and CDR2 SQIVND (reference sequence). The CDR3 has 16 amino acids. CDR3 loop: CASSTTLGRSTGELFF. Looking up the rest from reference TRBV19 and TRBJ2-2 gives the full variable domain: DGGITQSPKYLFRKEGQNVTLSCEQNLNHDAMYWYRQDPGQGLRLIYYSQIVNDFQKGDIAEGYSVSREKKESFPLTVTSAQKNPTAFYLCASSTTLGRSTGELFFGEGSRLTVL.

The V call is TRBV6-2 or TRBV6-3, the J call TRBJ2-3; TCRdb gives TRBD1 as the D gene, but with no DNA this cannot be confirmed. The CDR3 runs to 18 residues. Per the germline V gene, CDR1 is MNHEY and CDR2 is SVGEGT. CDR3 sequence reads: CASIGPGHRSTSTDTQYF.

The V and J genes are TRBV5-6 and TRBJ2-5; TCRdb picks TRBD2, but there is no DNA to check that call. CDR3 length: 17 amino acids. Germline V gives CDR1 SGHDT, CDR2 YYEEEE. CDR3 amino acids: CASSLRTSGRARETQYF.

The chain is built from TRBV20-1 and TRBJ1-2; absent DNA, TCRdb's TRBD1 call cannot be checked. The CDR3 consists of 13 residues. From germline, CDR1 is DFQATT and CDR2 SNEGSKA (reference sequence). This CDR3 reads CSANPGQYYGYTF.

The chain employs TRBV10-3 and TRBJ2-5; TCRdb names TRBD2, which stays unverified in the absence of DNA. This CDR3 is 14 amino acids long. Germline V lookup: CDR1 ENHRY, CDR2 SYGVKD. The CDR3 loop reads CAISEGADGKTQYF.

The chain joins TRBV5-1 to TRBJ1-2; the D gene TCRdb calls, TRBD1, cannot be checked with no DNA. The germline gives CDR1 SGHRS, CDR2 YFSETQ. CDR3 size: 19 residues. CDR3 amino acids: CASSLDVDDRRPANYGYTF.

The chain recombines TRBV12-3 or TRBV12-4 with TRBJ2-1; there is no DNA to check the TCRdb D call of TRBD1. This CDR3 spans 16 amino acids. CDR3: CASSLDLWDRGREQFF.

The chain employs TRBV11-2 and TRBJ2-2. Germline V CDR1 and CDR2: SGHAT, FQNNGV. The CDR3 totals 13 residues. The CDR3 loop reads CASSDKYTGELFF.

This rearrangement joins TRBV6-6 to TRBJ2-2; the TCRdb call, TRBD1, lacks DNA for checking. The CDR3 spans 16 residues. Germline CDR1 is MNHNY and CDR2 is SVGAGI (reference sequence). CDR3 sequence: CASSYSTQGIAGELFF.

The V and J genes are TRBV6-5 and TRBJ2-3; absent DNA, TCRdb's TRBD2 call cannot be checked. The CDR3 totals 16 residues. Germline loops: CDR1 MNHEY, CDR2 SVGAGI. CDR3 sequence: CASSAGGLDGPDTQYF.

This chain links TRBV12-3 or TRBV12-4 with TRBJ2-3; absent DNA, TCRdb's TRBD2 call cannot be checked. The CDR3 totals 21 residues. CDR3 protein: CASSSTLTSGRATSVTDTQYF.

The chain employs TRBV14 and TRBJ1-1. This CDR3 has 16 amino acids. Per germline, CDR1 SGHDN and CDR2 FVKESK. The CDR3 reads CASSLNLGQKNTEAFF.

The chain combines TRBV29-1 with TRBJ2-1; TCRdb designates TRBD2, a call that cannot be tested without DNA. The CDR3 loop spans 14 amino acids. Germline V lookup: CDR1 SQVTM, CDR2 ANQGSEA. The CDR3 loop is CSVVADHSYNEQFF.